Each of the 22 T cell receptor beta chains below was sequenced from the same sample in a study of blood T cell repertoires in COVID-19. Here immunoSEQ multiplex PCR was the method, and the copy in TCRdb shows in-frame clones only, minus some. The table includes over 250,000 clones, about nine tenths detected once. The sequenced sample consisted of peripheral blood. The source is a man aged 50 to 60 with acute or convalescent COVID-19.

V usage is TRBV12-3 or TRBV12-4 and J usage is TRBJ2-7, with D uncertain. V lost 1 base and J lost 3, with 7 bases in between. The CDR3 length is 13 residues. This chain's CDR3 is CASSLERGYEQYF. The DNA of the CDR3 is TGTGCCAGCAGTTTAGAACGAGGCTACGAGCAGTACTTC.

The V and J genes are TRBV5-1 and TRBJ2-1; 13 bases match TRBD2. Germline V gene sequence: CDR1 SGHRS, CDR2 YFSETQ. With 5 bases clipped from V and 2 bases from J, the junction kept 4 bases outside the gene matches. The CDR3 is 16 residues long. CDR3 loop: CASRSTSGGAYNEQFF. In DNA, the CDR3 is TGCGCCAGCAGGTCTACTAGCGGGGGGGCCTACAATGAGCAGTTCTTC.

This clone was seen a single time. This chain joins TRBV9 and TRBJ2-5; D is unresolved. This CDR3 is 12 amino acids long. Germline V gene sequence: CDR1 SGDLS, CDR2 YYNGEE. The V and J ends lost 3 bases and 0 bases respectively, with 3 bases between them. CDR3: CASSGNQETQYF. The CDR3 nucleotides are TGTGCCAGCAGCGGTAACCAAGAGACCCAGTACTTC.

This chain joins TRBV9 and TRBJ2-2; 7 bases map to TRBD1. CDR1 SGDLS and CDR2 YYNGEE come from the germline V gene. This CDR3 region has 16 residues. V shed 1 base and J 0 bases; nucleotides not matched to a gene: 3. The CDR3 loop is CASSVRQGSNTGELFF. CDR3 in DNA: TGTGCCAGCAGCGTACGACAGGGTTCGAACACCGGGGAGCTGTTTTTT.

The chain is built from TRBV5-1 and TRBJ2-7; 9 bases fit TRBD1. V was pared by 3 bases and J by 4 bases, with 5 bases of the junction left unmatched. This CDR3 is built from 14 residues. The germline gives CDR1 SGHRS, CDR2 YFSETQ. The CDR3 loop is CASSSGQGRYEQYF. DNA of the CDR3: TGCGCCAGCAGCTCCGGACAGGGGAGATACGAGCAGTACTTC.

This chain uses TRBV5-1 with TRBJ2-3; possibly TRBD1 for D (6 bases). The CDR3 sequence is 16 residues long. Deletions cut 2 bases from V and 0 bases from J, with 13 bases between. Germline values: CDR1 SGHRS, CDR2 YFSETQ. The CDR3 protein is CASSLSGTRSTDTQYF. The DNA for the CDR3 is TGCGCCAGCAGCTTATCCGGGACACGAAGCACAGATACGCAGTATTTT.

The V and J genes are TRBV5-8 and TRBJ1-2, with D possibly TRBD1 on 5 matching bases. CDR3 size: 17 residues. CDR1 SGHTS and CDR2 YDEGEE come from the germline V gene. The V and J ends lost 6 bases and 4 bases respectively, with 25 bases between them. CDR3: CASTQRPTALGGYGYTF. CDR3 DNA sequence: TGTGCCAGCACCCAACGCCCGACCGCCCTCGGGGGCTATGGCTACACCTTC.

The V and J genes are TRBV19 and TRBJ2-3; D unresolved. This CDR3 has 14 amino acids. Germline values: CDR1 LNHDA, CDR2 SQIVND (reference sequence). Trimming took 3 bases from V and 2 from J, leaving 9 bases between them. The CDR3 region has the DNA TGTGCCAGTAGTATTGGCAGAAACACAGATACGCAGTATTTT. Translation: CASSIGRNTDTQYF.

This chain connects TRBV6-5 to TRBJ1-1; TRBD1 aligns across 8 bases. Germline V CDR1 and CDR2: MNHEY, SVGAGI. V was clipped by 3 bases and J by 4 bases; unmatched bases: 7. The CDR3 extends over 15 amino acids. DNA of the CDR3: TGTGCCAGCAGTTATCACGGACAGGGAGGCACTGAAGCTTTCTTT. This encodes CASSYHGQGGTEAFF.

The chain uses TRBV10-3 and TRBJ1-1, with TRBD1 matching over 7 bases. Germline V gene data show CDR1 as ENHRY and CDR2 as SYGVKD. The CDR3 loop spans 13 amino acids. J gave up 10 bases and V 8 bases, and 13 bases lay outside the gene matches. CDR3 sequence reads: CAIGLQGPQGAFF. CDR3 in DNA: TGTGCCATCGGCCTACAGGGGCCACAGGGAGCTTTCTTT.

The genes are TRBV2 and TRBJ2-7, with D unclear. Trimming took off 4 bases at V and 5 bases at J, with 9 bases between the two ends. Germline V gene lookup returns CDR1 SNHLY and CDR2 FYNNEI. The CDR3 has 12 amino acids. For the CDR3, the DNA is TGTGCCAGCAGTGGGGCGTCCCACGAGCAGTACTTC. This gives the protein CASSGASHEQYF.

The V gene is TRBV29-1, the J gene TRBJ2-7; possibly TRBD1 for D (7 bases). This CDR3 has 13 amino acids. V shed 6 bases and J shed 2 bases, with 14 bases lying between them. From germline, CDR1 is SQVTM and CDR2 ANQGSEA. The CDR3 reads CSVGGQRTYEQYF. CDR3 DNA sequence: TGCAGCGTGGGGGGACAGCGAACCTACGAGCAGTACTTC.

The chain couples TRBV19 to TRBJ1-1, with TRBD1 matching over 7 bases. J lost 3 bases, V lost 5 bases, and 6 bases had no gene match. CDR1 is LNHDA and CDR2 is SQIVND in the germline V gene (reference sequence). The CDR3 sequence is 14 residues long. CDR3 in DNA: TGTGCCAGTAGTGGCCAGGGGGGCCACACTGAAGCTTTCTTT. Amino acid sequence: CASSGQGGHTEAFF. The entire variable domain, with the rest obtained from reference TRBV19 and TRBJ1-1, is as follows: DGGITQSPKYLFRKEGQNVTLSCEQNLNHDAMYWYRQDPGQGLRLIYYSQIVNDFQKGDIAEGYSVSREKKESFPLTVTSAQKNPTAFYLCASSGQGGHTEAFFGQGTRLTVV.

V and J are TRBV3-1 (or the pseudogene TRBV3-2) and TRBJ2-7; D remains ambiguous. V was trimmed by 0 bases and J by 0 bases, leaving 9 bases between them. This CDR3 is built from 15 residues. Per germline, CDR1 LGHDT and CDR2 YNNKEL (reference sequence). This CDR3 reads CASSQDMRSSYEQYF. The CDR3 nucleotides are TGTGCCAGCAGCCAAGATATGCGGAGCTCCTACGAGCAGTACTTC.

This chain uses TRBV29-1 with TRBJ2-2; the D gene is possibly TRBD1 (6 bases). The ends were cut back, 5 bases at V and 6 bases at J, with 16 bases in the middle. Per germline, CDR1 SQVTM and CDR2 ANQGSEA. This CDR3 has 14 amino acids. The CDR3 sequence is CSVPGTIKAGELFF. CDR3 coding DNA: TGCAGCGTTCCCGGGACAATAAAGGCCGGGGAGCTGTTTTTT.

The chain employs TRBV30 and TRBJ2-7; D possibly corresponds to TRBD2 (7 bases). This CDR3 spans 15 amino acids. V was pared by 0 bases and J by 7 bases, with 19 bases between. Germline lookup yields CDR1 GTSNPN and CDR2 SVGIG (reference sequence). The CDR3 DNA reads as TGTGCCTGGAGTGTAATCTCCGGGGGGCACTGGGAGCAGTACTTC. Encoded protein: CAWSVISGGHWEQYF. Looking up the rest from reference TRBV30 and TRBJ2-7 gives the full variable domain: SQTIHQWPATLVQPVGSPLSLECTVEGTSNPNLYWYRQAAGRGLQLLFYSVGIGQISSEVPQNLSASRPQDRQFILSSKKLLLSDSGFYLCAWSVISGGHWEQYFGPGTRLTVT.

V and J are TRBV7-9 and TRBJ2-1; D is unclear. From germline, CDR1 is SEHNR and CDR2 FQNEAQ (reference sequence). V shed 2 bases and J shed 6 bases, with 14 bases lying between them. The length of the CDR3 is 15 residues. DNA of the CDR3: TGTGCCAGCAGCTTAAGTGGTGCGGCTTTCAATGAGCAGTTCTTC. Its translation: CASSLSGAAFNEQFF.

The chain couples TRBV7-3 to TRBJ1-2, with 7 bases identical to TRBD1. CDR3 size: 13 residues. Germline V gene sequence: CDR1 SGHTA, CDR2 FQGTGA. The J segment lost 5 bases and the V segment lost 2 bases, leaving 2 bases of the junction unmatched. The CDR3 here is CASSLGTEYGYTF. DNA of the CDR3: TGTGCCAGCAGCTTAGGGACAGAGTATGGCTACACCTTC. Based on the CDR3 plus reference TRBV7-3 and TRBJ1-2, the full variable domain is GAGVSQTPSNKVTEKGKYVELRCDPISGHTALYWYRQSLGQGPEFLIYFQGTGAADDSGLPNDRFFAVRPEGSVSTLKIQRTERGDSAVYLCASSLGTEYGYTFGSGTRLTVV.

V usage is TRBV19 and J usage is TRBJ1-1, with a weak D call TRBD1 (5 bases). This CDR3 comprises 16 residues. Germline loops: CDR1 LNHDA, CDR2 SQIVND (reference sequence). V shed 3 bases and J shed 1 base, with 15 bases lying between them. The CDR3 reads CASSMGREGWNTEAFF. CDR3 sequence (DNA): TGTGCCAGTAGTATGGGCAGGGAAGGCTGGAACACTGAAGCTTTCTTT. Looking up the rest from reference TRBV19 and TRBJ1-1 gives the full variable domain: DGGITQSPKYLFRKEGQNVTLSCEQNLNHDAMYWYRQDPGQGLRLIYYSQIVNDFQKGDIAEGYSVSREKKESFPLTVTSAQKNPTAFYLCASSMGREGWNTEAFFGQGTRLTVV.

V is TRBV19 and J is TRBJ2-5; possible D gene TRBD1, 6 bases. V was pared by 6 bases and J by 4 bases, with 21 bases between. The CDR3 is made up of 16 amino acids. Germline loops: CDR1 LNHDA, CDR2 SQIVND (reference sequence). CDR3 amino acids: CASRDQGSGTRETQYF. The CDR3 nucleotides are TGTGCCAGTAGGGATCAGGGGAGCGGAACTCGAGAGACCCAGTACTTC.

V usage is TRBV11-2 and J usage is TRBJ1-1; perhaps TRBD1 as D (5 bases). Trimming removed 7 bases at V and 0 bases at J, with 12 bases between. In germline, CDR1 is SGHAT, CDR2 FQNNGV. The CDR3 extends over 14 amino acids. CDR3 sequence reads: CASTLGEVNTEAFF. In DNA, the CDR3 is TGTGCCAGCACCCTAGGGGAGGTGAACACTGAAGCTTTCTTT.

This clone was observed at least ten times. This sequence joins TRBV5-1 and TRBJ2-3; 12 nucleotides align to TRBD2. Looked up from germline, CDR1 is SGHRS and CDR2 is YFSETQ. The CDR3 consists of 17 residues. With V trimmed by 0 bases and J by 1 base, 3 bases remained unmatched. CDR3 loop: CASSLGTSGTRTDTQYF. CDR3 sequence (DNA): TGCGCCAGCAGCTTGGGGACTAGCGGGACCCGCACAGATACGCAGTATTTT.